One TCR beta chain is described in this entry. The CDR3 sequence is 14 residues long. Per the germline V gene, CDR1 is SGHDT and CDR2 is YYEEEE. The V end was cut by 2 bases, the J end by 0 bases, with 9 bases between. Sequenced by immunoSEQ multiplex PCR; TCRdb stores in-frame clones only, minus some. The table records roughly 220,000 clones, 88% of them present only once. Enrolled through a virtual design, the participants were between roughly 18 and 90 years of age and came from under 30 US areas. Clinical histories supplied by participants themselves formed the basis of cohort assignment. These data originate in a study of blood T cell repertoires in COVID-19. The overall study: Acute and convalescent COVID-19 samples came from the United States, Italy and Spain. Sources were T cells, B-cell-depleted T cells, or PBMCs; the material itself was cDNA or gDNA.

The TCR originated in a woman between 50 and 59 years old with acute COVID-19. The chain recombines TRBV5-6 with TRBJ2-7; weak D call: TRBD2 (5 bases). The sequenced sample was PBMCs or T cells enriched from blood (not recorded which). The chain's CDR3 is CASSFEGTSYEQYF. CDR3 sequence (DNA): TGTGCCAGCAGCTTTGAGGGCACCTCCTACGAGCAGTACTTC.